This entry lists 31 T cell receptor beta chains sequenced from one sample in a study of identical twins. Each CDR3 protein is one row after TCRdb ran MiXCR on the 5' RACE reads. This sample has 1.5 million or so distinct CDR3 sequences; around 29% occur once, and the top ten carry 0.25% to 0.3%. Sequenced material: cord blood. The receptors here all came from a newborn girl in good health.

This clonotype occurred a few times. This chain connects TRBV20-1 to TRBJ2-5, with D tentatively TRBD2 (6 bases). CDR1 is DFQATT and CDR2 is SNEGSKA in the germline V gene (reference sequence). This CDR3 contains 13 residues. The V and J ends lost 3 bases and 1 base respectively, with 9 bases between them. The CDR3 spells CSARPSAQETQYF. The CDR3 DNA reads TGCAGTGCTAGGCCTAGCGCCCAAGAGACCCAGTACTTC.

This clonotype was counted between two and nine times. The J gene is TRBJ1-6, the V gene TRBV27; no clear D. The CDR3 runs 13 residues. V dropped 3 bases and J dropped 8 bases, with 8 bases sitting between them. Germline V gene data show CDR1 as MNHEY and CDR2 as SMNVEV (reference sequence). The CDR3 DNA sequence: TGTGCCAGCAGTTTGAGTTGGGATTCACCCCTCCACTTT. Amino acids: CASSLSWDSPLHF.

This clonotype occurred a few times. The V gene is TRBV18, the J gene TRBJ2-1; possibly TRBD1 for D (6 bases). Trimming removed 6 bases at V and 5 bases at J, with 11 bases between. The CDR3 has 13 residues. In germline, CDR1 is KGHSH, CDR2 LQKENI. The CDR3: CASSRTANNEQFF. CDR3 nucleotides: TGTGCCAGCTCCAGGACAGCAAACAATGAGCAGTTCTTC.

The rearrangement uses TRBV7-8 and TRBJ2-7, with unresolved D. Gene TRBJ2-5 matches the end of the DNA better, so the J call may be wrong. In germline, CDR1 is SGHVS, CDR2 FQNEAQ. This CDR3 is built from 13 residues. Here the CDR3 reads CASSPSFGSTQYF. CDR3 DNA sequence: TGTGCCAGCAGCCCCTCTTTTGGTTCGACCCAGTACTTC.

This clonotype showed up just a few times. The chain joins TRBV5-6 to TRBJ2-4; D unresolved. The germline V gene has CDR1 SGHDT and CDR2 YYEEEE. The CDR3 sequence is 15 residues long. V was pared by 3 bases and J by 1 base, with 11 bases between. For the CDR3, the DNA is TGTGCCAGCAGCTGGGTAGGGTTTGCCAAAAACATTCAGTACTTC. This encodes CASSWVGFAKNIQYF.

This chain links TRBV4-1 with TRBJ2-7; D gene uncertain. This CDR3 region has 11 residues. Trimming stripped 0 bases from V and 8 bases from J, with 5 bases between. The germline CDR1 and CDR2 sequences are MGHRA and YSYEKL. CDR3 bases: TGCGCCAGCAGCCAAGATAGGCAGCAGTACTTC. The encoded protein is CASSQDRQQYF.

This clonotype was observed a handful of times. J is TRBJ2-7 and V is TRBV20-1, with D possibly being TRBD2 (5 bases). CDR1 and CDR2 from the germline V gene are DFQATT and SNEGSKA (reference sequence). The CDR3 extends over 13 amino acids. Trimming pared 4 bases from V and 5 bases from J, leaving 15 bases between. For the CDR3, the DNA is TGCAGTGCTACGGAAGGAGGACGCGACGAGCAGTACTTC. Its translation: CSATEGGRDEQYF.

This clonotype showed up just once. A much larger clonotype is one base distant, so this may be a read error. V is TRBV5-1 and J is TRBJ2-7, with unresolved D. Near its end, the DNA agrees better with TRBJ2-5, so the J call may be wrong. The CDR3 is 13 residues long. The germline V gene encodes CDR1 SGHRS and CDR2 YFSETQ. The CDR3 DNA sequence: TGCGCCAGCAGCAAGAGACCGACGGAGACCCAGTACTTC. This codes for CASSKRPTETQYF.

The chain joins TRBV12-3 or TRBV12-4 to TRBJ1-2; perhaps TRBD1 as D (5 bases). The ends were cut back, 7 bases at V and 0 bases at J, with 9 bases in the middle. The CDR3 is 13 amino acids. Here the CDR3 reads CASIGGANYGYTF. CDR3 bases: TGTGCCAGCATTGGGGGTGCTAACTATGGCTACACCTTC.

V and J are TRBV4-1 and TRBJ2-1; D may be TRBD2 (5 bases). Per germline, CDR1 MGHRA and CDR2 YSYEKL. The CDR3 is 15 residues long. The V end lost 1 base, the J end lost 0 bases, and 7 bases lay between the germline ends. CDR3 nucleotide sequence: TGCGCCAGCAGCCAAGCTGACTACTCCTACAATGAGCAGTTCTTC. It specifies CASSQADYSYNEQFF.

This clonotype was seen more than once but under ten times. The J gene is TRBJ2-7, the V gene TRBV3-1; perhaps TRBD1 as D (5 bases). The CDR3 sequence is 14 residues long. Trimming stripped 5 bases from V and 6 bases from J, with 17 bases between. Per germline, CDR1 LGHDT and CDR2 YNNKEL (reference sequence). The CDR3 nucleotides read TGTGCCAGCAGCGCACGGCAGGGTGTGCGCGAGCAGTACTTC. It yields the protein CASSARQGVREQYF.

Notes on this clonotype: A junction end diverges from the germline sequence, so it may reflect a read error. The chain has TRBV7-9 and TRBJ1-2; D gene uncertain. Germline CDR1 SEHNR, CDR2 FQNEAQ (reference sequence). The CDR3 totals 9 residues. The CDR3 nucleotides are TGTACCAGTGGGCAGGGCTACACCTTC. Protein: CTSGQGYTF.

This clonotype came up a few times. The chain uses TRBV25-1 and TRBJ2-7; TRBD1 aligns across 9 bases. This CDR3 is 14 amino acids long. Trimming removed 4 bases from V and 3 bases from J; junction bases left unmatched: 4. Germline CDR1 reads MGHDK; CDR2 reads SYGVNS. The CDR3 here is CASSAGQGIYEQYF. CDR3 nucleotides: TGTGCCAGCAGTGCGGGACAGGGTATCTACGAGCAGTACTTC.

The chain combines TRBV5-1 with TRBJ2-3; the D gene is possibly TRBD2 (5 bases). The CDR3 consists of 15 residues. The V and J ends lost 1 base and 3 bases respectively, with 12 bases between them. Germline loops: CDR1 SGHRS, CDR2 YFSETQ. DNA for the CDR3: TGCGCCAGCAGCTTGAGCGGATTCGCGACAGATACGCAGTATTTT. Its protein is CASSLSGFATDTQYF.

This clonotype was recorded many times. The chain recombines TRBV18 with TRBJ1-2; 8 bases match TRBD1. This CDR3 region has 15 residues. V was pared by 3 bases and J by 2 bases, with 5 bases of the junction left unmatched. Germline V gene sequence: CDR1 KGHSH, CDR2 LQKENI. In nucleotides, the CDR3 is TGTGCCAGCTCACCGACGACAGGGGTAAACTATGGCTACACCTTC. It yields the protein CASSPTTGVNYGYTF.

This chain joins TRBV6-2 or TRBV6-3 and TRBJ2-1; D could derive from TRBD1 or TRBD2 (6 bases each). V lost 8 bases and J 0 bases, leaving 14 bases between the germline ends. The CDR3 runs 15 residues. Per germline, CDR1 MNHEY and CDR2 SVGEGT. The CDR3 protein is CASSWRGTSYNEQFF. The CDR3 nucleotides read TGTGCCAGCTCCTGGAGGGGGACCTCCTACAATGAGCAGTTCTTC.

CDR3 in amino acids: CSASGQVPNSPLHF. The CDR3 coding sequence is TGCAGTGCTTCCGGACAGGTCCCTAATTCACCCCTCCACTTT. The chain is built from TRBV20-1 and TRBJ1-6; 7 bases are a match to TRBD1. Germline CDR1 is DFQATT and CDR2 is SNEGSKA (reference sequence). The V and J ends lost 5 bases and 6 bases, in that order; junction bases with no gene match: 7. This CDR3 region has 14 residues.

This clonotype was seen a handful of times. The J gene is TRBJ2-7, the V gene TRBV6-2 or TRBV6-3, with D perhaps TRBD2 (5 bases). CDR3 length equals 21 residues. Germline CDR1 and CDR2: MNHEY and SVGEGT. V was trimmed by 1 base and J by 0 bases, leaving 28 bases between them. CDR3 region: CASSYYGPSLVRPNSSYEQYF. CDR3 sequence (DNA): TGTGCCAGCAGTTACTACGGACCGTCACTAGTTCGCCCAAATAGCTCCTACGAGCAGTACTTC.

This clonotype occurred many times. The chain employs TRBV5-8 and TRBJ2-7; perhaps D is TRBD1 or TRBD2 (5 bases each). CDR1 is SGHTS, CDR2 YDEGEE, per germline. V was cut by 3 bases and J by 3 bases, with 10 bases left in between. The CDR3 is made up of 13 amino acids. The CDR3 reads CASSWDLRYEQYF. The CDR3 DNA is TGTGCCAGCAGCTGGGACCTTCGCTACGAGCAGTACTTC.

The CDR3: CSASKQGPYTGELFF. CDR3 nucleotides: TGCAGTGCTAGCAAACAGGGGCCGTACACCGGGGAGCTGTTTTTT. This rearrangement joins TRBV20-1 to TRBJ2-2; 7 bases line up with TRBD1. The J segment lost 3 bases and the V segment lost 3 bases, leaving 7 bases of the junction unmatched. The CDR3 length is 15 residues. Germline V CDR1 and CDR2: DFQATT, SNEGSKA (reference sequence).

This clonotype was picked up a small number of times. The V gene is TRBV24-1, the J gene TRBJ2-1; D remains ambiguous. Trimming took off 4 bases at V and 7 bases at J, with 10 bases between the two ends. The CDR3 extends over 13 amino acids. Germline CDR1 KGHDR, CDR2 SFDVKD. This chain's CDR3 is CATSESLRNEQFF. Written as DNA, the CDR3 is TGTGCCACCAGTGAGAGCCTCAGGAATGAGCAGTTCTTC.

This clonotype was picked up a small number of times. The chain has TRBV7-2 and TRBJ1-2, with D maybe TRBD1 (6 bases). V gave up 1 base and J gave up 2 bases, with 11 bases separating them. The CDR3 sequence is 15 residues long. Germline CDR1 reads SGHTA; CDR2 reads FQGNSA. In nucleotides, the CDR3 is TGTGCCAGCAGCTTAGTAGTCAGGGGAAACTATGGCTACACCTTC. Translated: CASSLVVRGNYGYTF.

The CDR3 DNA reads TGTGCCAGCAGCCGACTATCAGGGGAGGGCAATGAGCAGTACTTC. Translation gives CASSRLSGEGNEQYF. V usage is TRBV12-3 or TRBV12-4 and J usage is TRBJ2-7; the D gene is possibly TRBD2 (7 bases). With 6 bases removed from V and 7 bases from J, the gap between germline ends came to 22 bases. CDR3 length equals 15 residues.

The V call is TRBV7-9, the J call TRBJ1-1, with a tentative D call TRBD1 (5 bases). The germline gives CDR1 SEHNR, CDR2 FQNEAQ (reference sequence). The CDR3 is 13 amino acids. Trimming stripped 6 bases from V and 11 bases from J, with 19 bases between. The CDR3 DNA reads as TGTGCCAGCAGATTGGCTCCAGGGTTTGGGGCTTTCTTT. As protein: CASRLAPGFGAFF.

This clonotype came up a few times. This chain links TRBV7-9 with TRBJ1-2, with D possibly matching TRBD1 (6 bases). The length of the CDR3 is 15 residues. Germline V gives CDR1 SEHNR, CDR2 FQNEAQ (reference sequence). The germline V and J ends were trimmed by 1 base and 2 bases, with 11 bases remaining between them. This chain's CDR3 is CASSLVGARNYGYTF. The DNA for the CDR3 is TGTGCCAGCAGCTTAGTGGGGGCTAGGAACTATGGCTACACCTTC.

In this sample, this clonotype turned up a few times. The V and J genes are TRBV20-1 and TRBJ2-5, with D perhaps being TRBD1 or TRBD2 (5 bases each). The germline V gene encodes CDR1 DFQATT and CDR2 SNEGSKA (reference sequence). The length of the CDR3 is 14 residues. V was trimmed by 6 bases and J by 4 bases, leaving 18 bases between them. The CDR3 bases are TGCAGTGCGCGCCGGGACCGACCAAGAGAGACCCAGTACTTC. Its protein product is CSARRDRPRETQYF.

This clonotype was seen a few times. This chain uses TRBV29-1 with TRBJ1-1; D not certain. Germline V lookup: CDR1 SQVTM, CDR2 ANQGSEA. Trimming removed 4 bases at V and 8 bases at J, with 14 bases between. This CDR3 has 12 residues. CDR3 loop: CSVVRLRGEAFF. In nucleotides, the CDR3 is TGCAGCGTTGTCAGGCTCCGCGGAGAAGCTTTCTTT.

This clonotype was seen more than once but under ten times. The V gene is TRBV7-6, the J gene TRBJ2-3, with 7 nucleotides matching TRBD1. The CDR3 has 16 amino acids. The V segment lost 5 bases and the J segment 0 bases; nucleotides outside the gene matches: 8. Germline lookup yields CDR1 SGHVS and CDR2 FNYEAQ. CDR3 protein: CASSTLQGLSTDTQYF. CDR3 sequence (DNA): TGTGCCAGCAGCACGCTACAGGGGTTAAGCACAGATACGCAGTATTTT.

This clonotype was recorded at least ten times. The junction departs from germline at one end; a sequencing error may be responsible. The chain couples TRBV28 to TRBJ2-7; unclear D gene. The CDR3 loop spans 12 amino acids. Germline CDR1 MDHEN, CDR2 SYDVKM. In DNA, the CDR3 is TGTGCCAGCAGCTTATCTGAATACGAGCAGTACTTC. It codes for CASSLSEYEQYF.

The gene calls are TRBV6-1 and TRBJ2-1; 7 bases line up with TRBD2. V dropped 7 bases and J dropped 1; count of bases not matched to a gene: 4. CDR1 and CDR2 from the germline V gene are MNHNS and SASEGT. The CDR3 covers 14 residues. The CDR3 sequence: CASTWRGSYNEQFF. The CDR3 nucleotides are TGTGCCAGCACGTGGCGGGGGTCCTACAATGAGCAGTTCTTC.

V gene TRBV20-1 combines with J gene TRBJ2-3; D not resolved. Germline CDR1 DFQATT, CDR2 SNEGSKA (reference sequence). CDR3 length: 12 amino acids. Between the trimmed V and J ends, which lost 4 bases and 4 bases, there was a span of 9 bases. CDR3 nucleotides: TGCAGTGCTAATAAGTGGGCAGATACGCAGTATTTT. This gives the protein CSANKWADTQYF.